This TCR beta chain was observed in a study of blood T cell repertoires in COVID-19. Study-wide background: Both acute and convalescent COVID-19 samples were obtained from the United States, Italy and Spain. Sources were T cells, B-cell-depleted T cells, or PBMCs; the material itself was cDNA or gDNA.

V dropped 0 bases and J dropped 10 bases, with 16 bases sitting between them. The CDR3 has 15 residues. The germline CDR1 and CDR2 sequences are LGHNA and YSLEER. Per the original data handling: Amplification of reference gene primers was used by the study to estimate nucleated cell counts. Data came from immunoSEQ multiplex PCR; TCRdb stores just in-frame clones and leaves some out. V and J calls and clone size come straight from that table; D and trimming were deduced from the DNA. The sample yields some 11,000 clones, approximately 70% seen once. The TCR originated in a human donor in a cohort sampled during active COVID-19. Input material: peripheral blood. This rearrangement joins TRBV4-3 to TRBJ2-1; D is unresolved. CDR3 in amino acids: CASSQDWAAFEEQFF. CDR3 coding DNA: TGCGCCAGCAGCCAAGATTGGGCTGCCTTCGAAGAGCAGTTCTTC.